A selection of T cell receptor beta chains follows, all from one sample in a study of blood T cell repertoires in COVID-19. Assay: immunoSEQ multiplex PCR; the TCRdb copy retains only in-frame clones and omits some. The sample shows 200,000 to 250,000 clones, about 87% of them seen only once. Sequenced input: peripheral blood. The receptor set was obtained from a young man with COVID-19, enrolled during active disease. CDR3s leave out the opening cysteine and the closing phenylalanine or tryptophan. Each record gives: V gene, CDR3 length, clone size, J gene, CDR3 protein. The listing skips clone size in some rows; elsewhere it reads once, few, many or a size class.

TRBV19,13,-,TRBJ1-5,ASSSHRGSNQPQH
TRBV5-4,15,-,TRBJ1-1,ASSLEGALRVNTEAF
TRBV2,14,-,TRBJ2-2,ASGTSGATNTGELF
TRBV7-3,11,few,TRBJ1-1,ASSLRGDTEAF
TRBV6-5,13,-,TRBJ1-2,ASSTGTGGAGGYT
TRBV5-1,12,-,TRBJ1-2,ASSFGGQGYGYT
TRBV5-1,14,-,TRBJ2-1,ASSRAGTSSYNEQF
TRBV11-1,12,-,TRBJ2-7,ASSLMQGTYEQY
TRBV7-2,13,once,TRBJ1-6,ASSLVGTGGSPLH
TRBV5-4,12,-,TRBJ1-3,ASSFKAGGNTIY
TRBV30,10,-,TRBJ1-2,AWNTLNYGYT
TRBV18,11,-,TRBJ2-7,ASSGAASYEQY
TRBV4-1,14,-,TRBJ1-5,ASSHGRGRSNQPQH
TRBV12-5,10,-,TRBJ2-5,ASDDRGQTQY
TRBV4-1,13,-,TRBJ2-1,ASSQDLGLAGEQF
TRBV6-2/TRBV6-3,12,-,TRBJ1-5,ASSAGLRNQPQH
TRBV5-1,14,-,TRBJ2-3,ASSPPASGGTDTQY
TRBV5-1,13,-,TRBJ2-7,ASSLLVTGEGEQY
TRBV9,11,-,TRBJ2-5,ASSVALVETQY
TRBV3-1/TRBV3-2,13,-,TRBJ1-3,ASSHRGTTGNTIY
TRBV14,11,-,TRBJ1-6,ASSQDWASPLH
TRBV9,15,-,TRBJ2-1,ASSVGGGTRTYNEQF
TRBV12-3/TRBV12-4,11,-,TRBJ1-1,ASTPGQGTEAF
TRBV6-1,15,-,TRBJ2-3,ASSEFIGQGSTDTQY
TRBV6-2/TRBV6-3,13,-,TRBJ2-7,ASSYSISASYEQY
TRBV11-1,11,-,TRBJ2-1,AAGQRDTNEQF
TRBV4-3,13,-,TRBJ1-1,ASSQDMTGGTEAF
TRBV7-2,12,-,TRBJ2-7,ASSPRQVTYEQY
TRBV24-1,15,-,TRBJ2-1,ATSDRAGDIIYNEQF
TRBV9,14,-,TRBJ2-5,ASSVQPGTPQETQY
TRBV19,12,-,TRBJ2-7,ASSIGTVAYEQY
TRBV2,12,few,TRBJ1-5,ASKGDFSNQPQH
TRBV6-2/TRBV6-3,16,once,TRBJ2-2,ASSRPRDSKSNTGELF
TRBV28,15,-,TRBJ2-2,ASRLLRTGQNTGELF
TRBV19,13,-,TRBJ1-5,ASSSGQVSGQPQH
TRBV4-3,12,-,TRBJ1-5,ASSQDWRDQPQH
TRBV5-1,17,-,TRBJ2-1,ASSFLGAGLAGQYNEQF
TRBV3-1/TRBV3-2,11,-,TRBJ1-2,ASSQGRVYGYT
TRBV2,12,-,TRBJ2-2,ASRIGRATGELF
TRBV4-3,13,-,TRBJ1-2,ASSQPGTGFYGYT
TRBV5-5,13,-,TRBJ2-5,ASSLAPLAEETQY
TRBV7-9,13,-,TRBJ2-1,ASNPGLAGGNEQF
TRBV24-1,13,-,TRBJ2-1,ATSDSLLVVNEQF
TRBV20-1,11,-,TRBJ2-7,SASWGVGYEQY
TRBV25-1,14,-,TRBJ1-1,ASSLHHDRPNTEAF
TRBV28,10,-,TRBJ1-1,ASSFQGTEAF